The rows below give T cell receptor beta chains drawn from one sample of a study of blood T cell repertoires in COVID-19. Assay used: immunoSEQ multiplex PCR; TCRdb lists only in-frame clones, some missing. The repertoire has roughly 200,000 clones, roughly 80% of them found once; the top ten carry 7.8%. Sequenced material: peripheral blood. Every receptor here comes from an older woman with COVID-19, enrolled during active disease. The CDR3 runs from the conserved cysteine through the conserved F or W. D genes are given only for firm matches. Rows give clone size only sometimes, using once, few, many, or a class for an expanded clone.

d_gene	v_gene	j_gene	abundance	CDR3nt	CDR3aa
TRBD1	TRBV10-1	TRBJ2-2	-	TGCGCCAGCAGTGACACAGGGGTCGGTACCGGGGAGCTGTTTTTT	CASSDTGVGTGELFF
-	TRBV27	TRBJ2-7	-	TGTGCCAGCAGTCGCCCTACAGGGAGTCGAGGGAGCGAGCAGTACTTC	CASSRPTGSRGSEQYF
TRBD1	TRBV19	TRBJ1-5	-	TGTGCCAGTAGTACCCGGGACAGTATCCAGCCCCAGCATTTT	CASSTRDSIQPQHF
TRBD1	TRBV25-1	TRBJ2-5	-	TGTGCCAGCAGGACAGGGGGCGATGAGACCCAGTACTTC	CASRTGGDETQYF
-	TRBV9	TRBJ2-1	few	TGTGCCAGCAGCGTAGTGTCTGGTTCGATAGATGAGCAGTTCTTC	CASSVVSGSIDEQFF
TRBD2	TRBV10-3	TRBJ2-3	-	TGTGCCATCAAAAGGACTAGCGGGAGGGGGGCAGATACGCAGTATTTT	CAIKRTSGRGADTQYF
TRBD2	TRBV10-3	TRBJ2-1	-	TGTGCCACCAAGACTAGCGGGAGCATTTATGAGCAGTTCTTC	CATKTSGSIYEQFF
-	TRBV19	TRBJ1-4	-	TGTGCCAGTAGTATAGGGGGCATGAGTGAAAAACTGTTTTTT	CASSIGGMSEKLFF
-	TRBV6-1	TRBJ1-5	-	TGTGCCAGCAGTGGCTCGGCTTTGTCCATGGGGAGGGGAAAAGGTCAGCCCCAGCATTTT	CASSGSALSMGRGKGQPQHF
-	TRBV4-3	TRBJ2-2	-	TGCGCCAGCAGCCAAGATCCGGCAGGGACCGGGGAGCTGTTTTTT	CASSQDPAGTGELFF
TRBD2	TRBV7-7	TRBJ2-2	-	TGTGCTAGCAGCGCGACCCGGACTAGCGGGAGGGCCGGGGAGCTGTTTTTT	CASSATRTSGRAGELFF
-	TRBV6-5	TRBJ1-1	few	TGTGCCAGCAGTTTTCTCTCTGAAGCTTTCTTT	CASSFLSEAFF
-	TRBV9	TRBJ1-5	-	TGTGCCAGCAGCACCGAGGGGGGCAATCAGCCCCAGCATTTT	CASSTEGGNQPQHF
-	TRBV6-5	TRBJ1-1	-	TGTGCCAGCAGTTTTACAGGGGAAGCTTTCTTT	CASSFTGEAFF
-	TRBV28	TRBJ1-5	once	TGTGCCAGTAAACAGGGAGGCAATCAGCCCCAGCATTTT	CASKQGGNQPQHF
-	TRBV18	TRBJ1-2	-	TGTGCCAGCTCACTCCGGCAGGGGCTGGATTATGGCTACACCTTC	CASSLRQGLDYGYTF
-	TRBV5-1	TRBJ1-5	-	TGCGCCAGCAGCTCCACTACAGGGACCAATCAGCCCCAGCATTTT	CASSSTTGTNQPQHF
-	TRBV7-3	TRBJ2-3	-	TGTGCCAGCAGCTTCGGCACAGATACGCAGTATTTT	CASSFGTDTQYF
-	TRBV13	TRBJ2-7	-	TGTGCCAGCAGCTTCGAAGCAGTAGCGAGCTCCTACGAGCAGTACTTC	CASSFEAVASSYEQYF
-	TRBV6-5	TRBJ1-6	-	TGTGCCAGCAGTTACGGGCAGGAAAATTCACCCCTCCACTTT	CASSYGQENSPLHF
TRBD1	TRBV28	TRBJ1-1	-	TGTGCCAGCAGTTTATTGGACAGGCGAGCTTTCTTT	CASSLLDRRAFF
TRBD1	TRBV3-1/TRBV3-2	TRBJ2-5	once	TGTGCCAGCAGCCAAGACAGGGGGACGGGAGAGACCCAGTACTTC	CASSQDRGTGETQYF